This T cell receptor beta chain comes out of a study of cytomegalovirus exposure and HLA in healthy donors. Study-wide results and limits: Upon later analysis, TCR association rates were observed to vary by HLA locus, being highest for DRB1 and lowest for HLA-C.

Primers: 60 Vbeta forward and 13 Jbeta reverse. Sequenced by immunoSEQ multiplex PCR; TCRdb stores in-frame clones only, minus some. The data show about 4,900 clones, about 85% seen once. The CDR3 spans 13 residues. Germline V gene sequence: CDR1 SQVTM, CDR2 ANQGSEA. Trimming removed 2 bases at V and 4 bases at J, with 11 bases between. A word on this clone: Its antigen is not identified.

The TCR comes from a woman between 35 and 50 years old in good health and CMV-seropositive. Sequencing was carried out using PBMCs. The V gene is TRBV29-1, the J gene TRBJ1-2; D is unresolved. CDR3 protein: CSVERRTAYGYTF. The CDR3 DNA is TGCAGCGTTGAACGGAGGACTGCCTATGGCTACACCTTC. Looking up the rest from reference TRBV29-1 and TRBJ1-2 gives the full variable domain: SAVISQKPSRDICQRGTSLTIQCQVDSQVTMMFWYRQQPGQSLTLIATANQGSEATYESGFVIDKFPISRPNLTFSTLTVSNMSPEDSSIYLCSVERRTAYGYTFGSGTRLTVV.